The 5 T cell receptor beta chains presented below share a single source sample, sequenced in a study of OX40 agonist ivuxolimab in advanced cancers. Generated by immunoSEQ multiplex PCR, the TCRdb table keeps only in-frame clones and is missing some. Among 65,000 to 80,000 clones listed, approximately 89% were seen once. The sequenced sample was CD4+ or CD8+ T cells sorted from blood, obtained in a trial of the OX40 agonist ivuxolimab. The source of these receptors is an adult with an advanced solid tumor such as melanoma, head and neck, liver or kidney cancer.

The chain links TRBV6-4 to TRBJ1-1, with a tentative D call TRBD1 (6 bases). The length of the CDR3 is 18 residues. The V and J ends lost 0 bases and 5 bases respectively, with 22 bases between them. Germline V gives CDR1 MRHNA, CDR2 SNTAGT. The CDR3 bases are TGTGCCAGCAGTGACTCGAGGGGGAAAGAAGGCCGGGGGACTGAAGCTTTCTTT. Protein product: CASSDSRGKEGRGTEAFF.

The J gene is TRBJ1-3, the V gene TRBV6-6; TRBD1 is a possible D gene (5 bases). V was shortened by 6 bases and J by 4 bases, with 16 bases between the two germline ends. Germline V lookup: CDR1 MNHNY, CDR2 SVGAGI (reference sequence). This CDR3 comprises 15 residues. The CDR3 loop reads CASSSSGTGGNTIYF. The CDR3, as DNA: TGTGCCAGCAGCTCTTCGGGGACTGGGGGAAACACCATATATTTT.

This clone has just a few counts. The V gene is TRBV7-9, the J gene TRBJ2-5; D may be TRBD1 (6 bases). The V end was cut by 2 bases, the J end by 2 bases, with 12 bases between. This CDR3 is 15 amino acids long. Germline loops: CDR1 SEHNR, CDR2 FQNEAQ (reference sequence). In nucleotides, the CDR3 is TGTGCCAGCAGCTTATTCCCTGGACAGCAAGAGACCCAGTACTTC. Protein: CASSLFPGQQETQYF. The whole variable domain, remainder taken from reference TRBV7-9 and TRBJ2-5, is DTGVSQNPRHKITKRGQNVTFRCDPISEHNRLYWYRQTLGQGPEFLTYFQNEAQLEKSRLLSDRFSAERPKGSFSTLEIQRTEQGDSAMYLCASSLFPGQQETQYFGPGTRLLVL.

The chain employs TRBV7-6 and TRBJ2-1; D is tentatively TRBD1 or TRBD2 (6 bases each). Trimming shortened V by 1 base and J by 3 bases, and 10 bases separated the two germline ends. The CDR3 has 15 residues. Germline CDR1 and CDR2: SGHVS and FNYEAQ. CDR3 nucleotides: TGTGCCAGCAGCTTAGGGGGGGCCTACTACAATGAGCAGTTCTTC. This gives the protein CASSLGGAYYNEQFF. Combining the CDR3 with reference TRBV7-6 and TRBJ2-1 gives the whole variable domain GAGVSQSPRYKVTKRGQDVALRCDPISGHVSLYWYRQALGQGPEFLTYFNYEAQQDKSGLPNDRFSAERPEGSISTLTIQRTEQRDSAMYRCASSLGGAYYNEQFFGPGTRLTVL.

As concerns this clone: One junction end disagrees with the germline gene, perhaps due to a read error. The V gene is TRBV7-7, the J gene TRBJ2-3; 9 nucleotides match TRBD2. Germline CDR1 SSHAT, CDR2 FNYEAQ (reference sequence). This CDR3 has 15 residues. The CDR3 nucleotides read TGTGCTAGCAGCTTCGCGGGGGGGCCTACAGATACGCAGTATTTT. Encoded protein: CASSFAGGPTDTQYF.